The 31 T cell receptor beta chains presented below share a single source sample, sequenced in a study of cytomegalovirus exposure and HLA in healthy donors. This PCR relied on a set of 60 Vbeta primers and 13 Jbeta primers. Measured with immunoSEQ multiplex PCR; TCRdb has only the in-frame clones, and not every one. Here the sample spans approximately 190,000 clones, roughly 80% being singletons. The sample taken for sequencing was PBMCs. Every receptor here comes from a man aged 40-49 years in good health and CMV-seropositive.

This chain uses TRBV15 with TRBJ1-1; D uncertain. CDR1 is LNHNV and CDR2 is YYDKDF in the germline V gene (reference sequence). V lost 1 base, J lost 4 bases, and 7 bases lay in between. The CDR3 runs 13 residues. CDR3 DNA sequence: TGTGCCACCAGCAGAGCACAGTTCACTGAAGCTTTCTTT. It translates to CATSRAQFTEAFF.

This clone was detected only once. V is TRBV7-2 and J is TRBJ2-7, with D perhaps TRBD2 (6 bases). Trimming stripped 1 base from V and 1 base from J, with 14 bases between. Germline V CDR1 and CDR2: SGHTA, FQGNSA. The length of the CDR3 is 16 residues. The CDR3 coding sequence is TGTGCCAGCAGCTTAGTTGGCGTGGGGGGATCCTACGAGCAGTACTTC. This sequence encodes CASSLVGVGGSYEQYF.

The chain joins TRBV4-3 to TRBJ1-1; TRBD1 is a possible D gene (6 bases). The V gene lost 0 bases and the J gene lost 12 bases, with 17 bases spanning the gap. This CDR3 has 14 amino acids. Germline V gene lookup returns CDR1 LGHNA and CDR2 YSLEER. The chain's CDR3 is CASSQDGRGGQTFF. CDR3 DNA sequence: TGCGCCAGCAGCCAAGATGGCAGGGGCGGGCAAACTTTCTTT.

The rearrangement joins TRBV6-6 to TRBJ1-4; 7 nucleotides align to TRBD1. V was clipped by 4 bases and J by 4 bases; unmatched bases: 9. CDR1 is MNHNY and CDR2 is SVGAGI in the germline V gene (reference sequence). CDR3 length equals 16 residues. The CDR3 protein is CASSSWTGKSNEKLFF. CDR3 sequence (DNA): TGTGCCAGCAGTTCCTGGACAGGCAAGAGTAATGAAAAACTGTTTTTT.

As DNA, the CDR3 is TGTGCCAGCGGAGGACAGGGGGCGTACGAGCAGTACTTC. Amino acid sequence: CASGGQGAYEQYF. The V gene is TRBV2, the J gene TRBJ2-7; 11 nucleotides agree with TRBD1. Germline V gives CDR1 SNHLY, CDR2 FYNNEI. This CDR3 comprises 13 residues. Trimming removed 8 bases from V and 4 bases from J; junction bases left unmatched: 4.

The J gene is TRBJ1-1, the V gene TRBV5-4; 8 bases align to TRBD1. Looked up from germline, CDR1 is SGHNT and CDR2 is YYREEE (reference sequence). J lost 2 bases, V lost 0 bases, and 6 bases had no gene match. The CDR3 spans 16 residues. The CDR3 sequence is CASSLGGQGQNTEAFF. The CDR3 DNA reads TGTGCCAGCAGCTTGGGCGGACAGGGACAAAACACTGAAGCTTTCTTT.

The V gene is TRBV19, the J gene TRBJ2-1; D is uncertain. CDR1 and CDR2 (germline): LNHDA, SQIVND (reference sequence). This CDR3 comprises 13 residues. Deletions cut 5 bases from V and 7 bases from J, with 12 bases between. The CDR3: CASSPHSLNEQFF. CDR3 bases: TGTGCCAGTAGTCCGCACTCCTTAAATGAGCAGTTCTTC.

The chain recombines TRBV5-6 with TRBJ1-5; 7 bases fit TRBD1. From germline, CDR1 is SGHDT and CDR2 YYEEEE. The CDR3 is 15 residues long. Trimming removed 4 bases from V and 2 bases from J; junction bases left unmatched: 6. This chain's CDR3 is CASSRDRGGNQPQHF. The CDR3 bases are TGTGCCAGCAGCCGGGACAGAGGAGGCAATCAGCCCCAGCATTTT.

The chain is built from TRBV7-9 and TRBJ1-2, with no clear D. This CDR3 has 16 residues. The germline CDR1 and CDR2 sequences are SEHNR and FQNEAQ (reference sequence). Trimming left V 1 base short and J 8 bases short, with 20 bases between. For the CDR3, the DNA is TGTGCCAGCAGCTTAGTTCAGCAGGAACCTCTTCAGGGCTACACCTTC. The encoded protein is CASSLVQQEPLQGYTF. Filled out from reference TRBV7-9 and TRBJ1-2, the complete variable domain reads DTGVSQNPRHKITKRGQNVTFRCDPISEHNRLYWYRQTLGQGPEFLTYFQNEAQLEKSRLLSDRFSAERPKGSFSTLEIQRTEQGDSAMYLCASSLVQQEPLQGYTFGSGTRLTVV.

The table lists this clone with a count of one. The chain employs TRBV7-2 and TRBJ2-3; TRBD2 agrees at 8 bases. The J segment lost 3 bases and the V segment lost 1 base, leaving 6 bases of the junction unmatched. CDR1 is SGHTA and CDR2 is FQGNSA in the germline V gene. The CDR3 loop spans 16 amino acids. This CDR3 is CASSLVGAGETDTQYF. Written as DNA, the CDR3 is TGTGCCAGCAGCTTAGTTGGAGCGGGGGAAACAGATACGCAGTATTTT.

The CDR3 coding sequence is TGTGCCAGCAGCATCGACAGGGGCGGCTGCTCTCCCTACGAGCAGTACTTC. This gives the protein CASSIDRGGCSPYEQYF. This sequence joins TRBV21-1 and TRBJ2-7; whether TRBD1, the table's D call, matches the DNA was not checked. TRBV21-1 is noted as a pseudogene. The CDR3 length is 17 residues.

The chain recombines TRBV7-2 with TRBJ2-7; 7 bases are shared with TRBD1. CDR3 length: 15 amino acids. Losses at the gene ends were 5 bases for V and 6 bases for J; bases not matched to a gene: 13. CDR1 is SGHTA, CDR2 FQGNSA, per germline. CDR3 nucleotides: TGTGCCAGCAGCATACAGGGGCAGATTGCGTCCGAGCAGTACTTC. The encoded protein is CASSIQGQIASEQYF.

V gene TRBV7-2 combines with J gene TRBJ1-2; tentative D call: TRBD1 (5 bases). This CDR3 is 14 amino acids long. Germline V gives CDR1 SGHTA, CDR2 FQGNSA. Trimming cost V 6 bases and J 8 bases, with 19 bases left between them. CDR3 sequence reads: CASSPRVQGSGYTF. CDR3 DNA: TGTGCCAGCAGTCCTCGGGTCCAGGGCTCGGGCTACACCTTC.

CDR3 coding DNA: TGTGCCACCAGCAGAGATTTCGCAGATACGCAGTATTTT. Protein product: CATSRDFADTQYF. J is TRBJ2-3 and V is TRBV15; D gene uncertain. With 0 bases removed from V and 4 bases from J, the gap between germline ends came to 5 bases. Germline CDR1 is LNHNV and CDR2 is YYDKDF (reference sequence). CDR3 length equals 13 residues. The complete variable domain, with remaining parts taken from reference TRBV15 and TRBJ2-3, reads DAMVIQNPRYQVTQFGKPVTLSCSQTLNHNVMYWYQQKSSQAPKLLFHYYDKDFNNEADTPDNFQSRRPNTSFCFLDIRSPGLGDTAMYLCATSRDFADTQYFGPGTRLTVL.

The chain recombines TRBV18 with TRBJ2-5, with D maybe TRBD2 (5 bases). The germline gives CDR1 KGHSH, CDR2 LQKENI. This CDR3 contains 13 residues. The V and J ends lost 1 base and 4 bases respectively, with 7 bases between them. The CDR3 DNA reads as TGTGCCAGCTCACCACGGAGGTCAGAGACCCAGTACTTC. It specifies CASSPRRSETQYF.

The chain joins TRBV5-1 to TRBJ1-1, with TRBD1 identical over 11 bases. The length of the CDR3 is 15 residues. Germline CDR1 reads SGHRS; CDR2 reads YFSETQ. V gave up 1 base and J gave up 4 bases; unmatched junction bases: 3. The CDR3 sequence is CASSLPGQGVTEAFF. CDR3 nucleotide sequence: TGCGCCAGCAGCTTGCCGGGACAGGGGGTCACTGAAGCTTTCTTT.

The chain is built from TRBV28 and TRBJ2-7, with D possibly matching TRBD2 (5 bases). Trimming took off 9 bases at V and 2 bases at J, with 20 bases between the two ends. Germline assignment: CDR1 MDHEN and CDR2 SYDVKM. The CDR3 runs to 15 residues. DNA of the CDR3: TGTGCCAGTCATGCGTTGTTGGGGAGCGCCTACGAGCAGTACTTC. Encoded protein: CASHALLGSAYEQYF.

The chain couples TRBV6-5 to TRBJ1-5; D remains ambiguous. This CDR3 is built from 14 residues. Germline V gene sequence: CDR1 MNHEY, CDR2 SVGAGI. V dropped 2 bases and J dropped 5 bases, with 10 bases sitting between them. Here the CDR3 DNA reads TGTGCCAGCAGTTACCTTAGTTCCGATCAGCCCCAGCATTTT. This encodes CASSYLSSDQPQHF.

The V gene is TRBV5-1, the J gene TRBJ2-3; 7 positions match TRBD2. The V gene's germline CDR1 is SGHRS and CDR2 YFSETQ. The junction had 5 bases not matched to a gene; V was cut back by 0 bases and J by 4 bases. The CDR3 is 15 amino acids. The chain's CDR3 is CASSLATSDSDTQYF. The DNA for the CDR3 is TGCGCCAGCAGCTTGGCCACTAGCGATTCAGATACGCAGTATTTT.

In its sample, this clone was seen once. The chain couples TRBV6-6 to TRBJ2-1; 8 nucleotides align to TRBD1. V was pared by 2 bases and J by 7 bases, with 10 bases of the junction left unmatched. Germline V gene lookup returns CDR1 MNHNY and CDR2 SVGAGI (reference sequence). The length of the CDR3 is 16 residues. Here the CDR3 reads CASSYPLDRGRNEQFF. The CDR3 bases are TGTGCCAGCAGTTACCCCTTAGACAGGGGTCGGAATGAGCAGTTCTTC.

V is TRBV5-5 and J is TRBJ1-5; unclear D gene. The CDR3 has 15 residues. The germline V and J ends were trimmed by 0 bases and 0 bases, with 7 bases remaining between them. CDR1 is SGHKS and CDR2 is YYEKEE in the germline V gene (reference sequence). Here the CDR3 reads CASSLVSGSNQPQHF. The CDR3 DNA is TGTGCCAGCAGCTTGGTGTCCGGTAGCAATCAGCCCCAGCATTTT.

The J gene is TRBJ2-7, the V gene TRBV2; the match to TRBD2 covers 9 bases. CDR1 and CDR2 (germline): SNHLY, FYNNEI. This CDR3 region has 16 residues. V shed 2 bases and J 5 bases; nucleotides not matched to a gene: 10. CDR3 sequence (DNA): TGTGCCAGCAGTGAAAGCGGCGGGGGGGTTGTCAACGAGCAGTACTTC. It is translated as CASSESGGGVVNEQYF.

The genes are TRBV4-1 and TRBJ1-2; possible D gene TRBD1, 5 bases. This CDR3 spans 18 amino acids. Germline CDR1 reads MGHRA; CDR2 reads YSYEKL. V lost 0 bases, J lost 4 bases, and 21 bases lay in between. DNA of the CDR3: TGCGCCAGCAGCCAAGAGGTAGGGGTCCCCTACCTCATCTATGGCTACACCTTC. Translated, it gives CASSQEVGVPYLIYGYTF.

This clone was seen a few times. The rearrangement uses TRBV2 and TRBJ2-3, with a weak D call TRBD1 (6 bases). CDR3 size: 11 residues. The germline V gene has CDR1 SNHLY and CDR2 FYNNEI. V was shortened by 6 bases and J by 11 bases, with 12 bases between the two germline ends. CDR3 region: CASRGARGQYF. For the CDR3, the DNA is TGTGCCAGCAGGGGGGCACGGGGGCAGTATTTT.

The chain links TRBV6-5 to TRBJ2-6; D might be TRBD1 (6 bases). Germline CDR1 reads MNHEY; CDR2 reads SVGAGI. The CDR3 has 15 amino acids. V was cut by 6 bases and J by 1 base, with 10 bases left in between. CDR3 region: CASRVQGSGANVLTF. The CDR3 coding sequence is TGTGCCAGCAGGGTACAGGGATCTGGGGCCAACGTCCTGACTTTC.

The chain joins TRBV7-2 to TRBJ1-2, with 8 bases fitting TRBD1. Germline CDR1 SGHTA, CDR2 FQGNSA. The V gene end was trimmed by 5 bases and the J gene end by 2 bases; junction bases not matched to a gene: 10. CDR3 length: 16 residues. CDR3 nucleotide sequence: TGTGCCAGCAGCCCTACCCTCAGGGGGCGAAACTATGGCTACACCTTC. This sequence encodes CASSPTLRGRNYGYTF.

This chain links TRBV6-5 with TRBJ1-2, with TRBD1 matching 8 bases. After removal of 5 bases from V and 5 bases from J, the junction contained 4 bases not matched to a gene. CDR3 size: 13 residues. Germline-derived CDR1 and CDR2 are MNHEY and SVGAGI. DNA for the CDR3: TGTGCCAGCAGTCGACAGGGGCTTTATGGCTACACCTTC. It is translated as CASSRQGLYGYTF.

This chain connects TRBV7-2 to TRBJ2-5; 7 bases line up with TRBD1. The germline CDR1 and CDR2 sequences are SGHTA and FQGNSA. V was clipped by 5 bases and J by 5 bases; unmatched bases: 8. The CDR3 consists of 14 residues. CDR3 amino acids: CASSPTGVGETQYF. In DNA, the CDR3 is TGTGCCAGCAGCCCTACAGGGGTAGGGGAGACCCAGTACTTC.

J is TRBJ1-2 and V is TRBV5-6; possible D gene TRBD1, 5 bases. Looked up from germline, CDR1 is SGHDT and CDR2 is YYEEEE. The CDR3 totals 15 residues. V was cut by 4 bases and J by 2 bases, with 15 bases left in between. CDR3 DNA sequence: TGTGCCAGCAGCATCACCAGGGTGTCAAACTATGGCTACACCTTC. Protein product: CASSITRVSNYGYTF.

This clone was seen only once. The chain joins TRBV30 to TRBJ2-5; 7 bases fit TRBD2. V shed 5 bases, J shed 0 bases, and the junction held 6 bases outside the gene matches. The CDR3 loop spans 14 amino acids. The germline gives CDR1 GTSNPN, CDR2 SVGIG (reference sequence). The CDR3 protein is CAWGASGNQETQYF. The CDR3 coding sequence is TGTGCCTGGGGGGCTAGCGGAAACCAAGAGACCCAGTACTTC.

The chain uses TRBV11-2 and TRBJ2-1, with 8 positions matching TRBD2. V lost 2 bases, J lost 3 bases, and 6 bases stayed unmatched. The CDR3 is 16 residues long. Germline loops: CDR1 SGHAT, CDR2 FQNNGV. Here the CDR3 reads CASSLSAGGRYNEQFF. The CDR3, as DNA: TGTGCCAGCAGCTTAAGTGCGGGGGGACGCTACAATGAGCAGTTCTTC.